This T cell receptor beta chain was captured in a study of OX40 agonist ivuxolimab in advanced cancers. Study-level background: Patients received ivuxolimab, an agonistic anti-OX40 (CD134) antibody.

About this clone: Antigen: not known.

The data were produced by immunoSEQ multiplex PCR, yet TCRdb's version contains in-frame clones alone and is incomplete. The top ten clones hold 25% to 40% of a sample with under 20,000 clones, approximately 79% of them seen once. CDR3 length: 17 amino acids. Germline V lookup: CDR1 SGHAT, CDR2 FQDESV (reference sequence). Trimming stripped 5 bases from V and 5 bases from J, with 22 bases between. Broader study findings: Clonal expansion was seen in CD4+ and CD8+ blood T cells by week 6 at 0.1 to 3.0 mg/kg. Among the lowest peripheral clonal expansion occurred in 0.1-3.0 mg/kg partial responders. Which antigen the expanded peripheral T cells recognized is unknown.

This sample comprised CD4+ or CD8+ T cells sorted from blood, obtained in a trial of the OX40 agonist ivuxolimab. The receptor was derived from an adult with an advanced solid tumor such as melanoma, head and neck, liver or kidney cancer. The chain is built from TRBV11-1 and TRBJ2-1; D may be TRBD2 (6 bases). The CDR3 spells CASSAGPGLLADNEQFF. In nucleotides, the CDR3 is TGTGCCAGCAGCGCAGGTCCGGGACTTCTGGCGGACAATGAGCAGTTCTTC.